This TCR beta chain was profiled in a study of shared clonotypes between healthy human individuals. Findings of the study overall: Genetic and exposure-history diversity was limited by the small donor number.

This clone has ten or more counts. The antigen remains unidentified. This CDR3 is built from 15 residues. Germline CDR1 reads MNHEY; CDR2 reads SVGAGI. The junction had 9 bases not matched to a gene; V was cut back by 6 bases and J by 7 bases. The data were produced by immunoSEQ multiplex PCR, yet TCRdb's version contains in-frame clones alone and is incomplete. The table lists about 110,000 clones, around 64% of them singletons. The chain is built from TRBV6-5 and TRBJ2-1; 10 nucleotides align to TRBD1. The origin of this receptor is a woman in her thirties in good health. Sequencing input: memory CD8+ T cells sorted from blood. As to subset: CD45RO+ cells pooled with CCR7-negative TemRA cells. In DNA form, the CDR3 reads TGTGCCAGCAGCTTCGGGACAGGGGAGGGGAATGAGCAGTTCTTC. It translates to CASSFGTGEGNEQFF.